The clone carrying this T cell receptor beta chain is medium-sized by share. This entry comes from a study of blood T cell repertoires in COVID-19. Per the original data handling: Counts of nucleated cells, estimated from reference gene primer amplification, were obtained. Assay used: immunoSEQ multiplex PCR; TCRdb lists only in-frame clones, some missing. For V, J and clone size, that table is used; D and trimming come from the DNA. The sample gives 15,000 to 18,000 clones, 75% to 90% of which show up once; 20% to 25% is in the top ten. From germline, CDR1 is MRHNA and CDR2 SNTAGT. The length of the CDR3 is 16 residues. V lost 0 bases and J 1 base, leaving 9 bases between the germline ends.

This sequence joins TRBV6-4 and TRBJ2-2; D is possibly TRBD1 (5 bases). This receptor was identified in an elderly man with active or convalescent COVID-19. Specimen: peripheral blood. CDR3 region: CASSDSVGQNTGELFF. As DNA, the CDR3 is TGTGCCAGCAGTGACTCAGTAGGACAGAACACCGGGGAGCTGTTTTTT.